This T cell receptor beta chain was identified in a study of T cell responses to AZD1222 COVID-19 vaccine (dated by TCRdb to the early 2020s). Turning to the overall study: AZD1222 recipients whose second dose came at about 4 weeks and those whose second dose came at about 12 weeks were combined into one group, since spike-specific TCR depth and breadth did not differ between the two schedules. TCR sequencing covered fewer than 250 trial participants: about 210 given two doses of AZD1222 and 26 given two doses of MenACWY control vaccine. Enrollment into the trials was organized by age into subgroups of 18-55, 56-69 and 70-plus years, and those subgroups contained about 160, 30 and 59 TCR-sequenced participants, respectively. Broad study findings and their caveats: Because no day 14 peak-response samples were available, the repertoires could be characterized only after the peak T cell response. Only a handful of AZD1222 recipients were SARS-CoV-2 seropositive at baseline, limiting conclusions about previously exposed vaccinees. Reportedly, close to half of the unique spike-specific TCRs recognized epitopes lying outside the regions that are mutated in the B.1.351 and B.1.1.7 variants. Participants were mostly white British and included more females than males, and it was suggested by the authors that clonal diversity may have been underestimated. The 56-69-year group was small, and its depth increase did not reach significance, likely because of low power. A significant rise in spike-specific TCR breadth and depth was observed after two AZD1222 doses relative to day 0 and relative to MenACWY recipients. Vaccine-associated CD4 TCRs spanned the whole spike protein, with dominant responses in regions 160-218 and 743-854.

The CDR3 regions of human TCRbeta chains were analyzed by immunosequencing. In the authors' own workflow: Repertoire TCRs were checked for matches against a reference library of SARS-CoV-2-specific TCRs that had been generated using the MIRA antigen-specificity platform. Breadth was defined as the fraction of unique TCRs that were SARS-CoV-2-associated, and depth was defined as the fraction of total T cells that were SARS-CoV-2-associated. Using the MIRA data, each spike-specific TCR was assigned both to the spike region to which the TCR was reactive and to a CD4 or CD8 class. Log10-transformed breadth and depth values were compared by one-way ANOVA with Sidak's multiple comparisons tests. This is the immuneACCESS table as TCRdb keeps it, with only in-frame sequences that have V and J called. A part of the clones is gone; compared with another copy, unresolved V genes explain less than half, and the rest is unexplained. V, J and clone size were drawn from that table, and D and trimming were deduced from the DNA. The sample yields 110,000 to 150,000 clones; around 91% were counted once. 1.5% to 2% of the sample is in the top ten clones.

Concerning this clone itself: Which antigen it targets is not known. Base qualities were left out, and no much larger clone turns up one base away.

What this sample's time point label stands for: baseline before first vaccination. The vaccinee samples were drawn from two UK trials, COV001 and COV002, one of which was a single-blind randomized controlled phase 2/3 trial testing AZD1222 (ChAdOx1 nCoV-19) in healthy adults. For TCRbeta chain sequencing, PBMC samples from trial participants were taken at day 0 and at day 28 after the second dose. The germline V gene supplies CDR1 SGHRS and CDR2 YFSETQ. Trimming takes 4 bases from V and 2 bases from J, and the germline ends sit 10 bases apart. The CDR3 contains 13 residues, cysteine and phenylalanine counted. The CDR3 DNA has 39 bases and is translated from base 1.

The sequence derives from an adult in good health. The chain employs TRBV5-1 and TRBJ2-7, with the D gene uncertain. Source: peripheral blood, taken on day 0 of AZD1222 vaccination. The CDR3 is CASSLTGTYEQYF. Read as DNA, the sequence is TGCGCCAGCAGCCTAACTGGGACCTACGAGCAGTACTTC.